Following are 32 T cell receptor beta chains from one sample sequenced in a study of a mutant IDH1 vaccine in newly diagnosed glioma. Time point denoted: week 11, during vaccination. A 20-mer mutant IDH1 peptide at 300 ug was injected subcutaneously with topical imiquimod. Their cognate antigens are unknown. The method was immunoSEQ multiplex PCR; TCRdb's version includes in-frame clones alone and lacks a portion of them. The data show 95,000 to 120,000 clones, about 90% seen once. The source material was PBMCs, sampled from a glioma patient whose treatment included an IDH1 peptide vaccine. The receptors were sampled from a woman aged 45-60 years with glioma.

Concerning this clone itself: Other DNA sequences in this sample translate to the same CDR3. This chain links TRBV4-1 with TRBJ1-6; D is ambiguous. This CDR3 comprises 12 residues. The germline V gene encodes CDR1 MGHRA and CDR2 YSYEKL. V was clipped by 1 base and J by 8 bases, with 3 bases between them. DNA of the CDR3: TGCGCCAGCAGCCAAGGATATTCACCCCTCCACTTT. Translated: CASSQGYSPLHF.

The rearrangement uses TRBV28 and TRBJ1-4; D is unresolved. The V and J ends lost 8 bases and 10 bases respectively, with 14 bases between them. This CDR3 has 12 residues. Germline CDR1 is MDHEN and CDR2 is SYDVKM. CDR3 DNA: TGTGCCAGCGGCCCCCTCCACGGAAAACTGTTTTTT. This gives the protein CASGPLHGKLFF.

The CDR3 DNA is TGCGCCAGCAGTGAGGGGCGGCCAACTAATGAAAAACTGTTTTTT. This encodes CASSEGRPTNEKLFF. The chain combines TRBV10-2 with TRBJ1-4; no firm D call. Looked up from germline, CDR1 is WSHSY and CDR2 is SAAADI. V shed 2 bases and J shed 0 bases, with 7 bases lying between them. This CDR3 contains 15 residues.

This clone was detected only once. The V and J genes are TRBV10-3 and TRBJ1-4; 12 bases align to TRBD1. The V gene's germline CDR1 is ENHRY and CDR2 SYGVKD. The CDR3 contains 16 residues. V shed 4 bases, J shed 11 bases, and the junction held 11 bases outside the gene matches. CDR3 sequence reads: CAISVPTGTGGVKLFF. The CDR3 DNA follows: TGTGCCATCAGTGTCCCGACCGGGACAGGGGGCGTCAAACTGTTTTTT.

The CDR3 protein is CAWKISDRNSNSPLHF. The CDR3 nucleotides are TGTGCCTGGAAAATTTCGGACCGTAACTCTAATTCACCCCTCCACTTT. This chain joins TRBV30 and TRBJ1-6; D is uncertain. There are 16 residues in the CDR3. Deletions cut 4 bases from V and 6 bases from J, with 19 bases between. Germline V gene lookup returns CDR1 GTSNPN and CDR2 SVGIG (reference sequence).

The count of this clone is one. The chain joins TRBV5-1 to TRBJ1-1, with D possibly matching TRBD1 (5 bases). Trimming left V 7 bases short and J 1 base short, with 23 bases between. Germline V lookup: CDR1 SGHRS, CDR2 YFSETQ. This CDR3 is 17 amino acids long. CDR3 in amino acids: CASLPGTSTFQNTEAFF. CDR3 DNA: TGCGCCAGCCTACCCGGGACCTCAACTTTTCAGAACACTGAAGCTTTCTTT.

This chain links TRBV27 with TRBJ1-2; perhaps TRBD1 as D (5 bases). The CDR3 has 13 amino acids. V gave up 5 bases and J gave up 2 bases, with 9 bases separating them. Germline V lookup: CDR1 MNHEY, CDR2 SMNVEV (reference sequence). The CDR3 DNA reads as TGTGCCAGCAGTCCGAGGGGAAACTATGGCTACACCTTC. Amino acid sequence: CASSPRGNYGYTF.

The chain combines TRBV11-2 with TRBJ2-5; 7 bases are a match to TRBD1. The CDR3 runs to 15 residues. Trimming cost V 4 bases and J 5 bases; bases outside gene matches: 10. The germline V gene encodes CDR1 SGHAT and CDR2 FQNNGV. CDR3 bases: TGTGCCAGCAGCTCCTCACAGGGGTGGGAGGAGACCCAGTACTTC. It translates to CASSSSQGWEETQYF.

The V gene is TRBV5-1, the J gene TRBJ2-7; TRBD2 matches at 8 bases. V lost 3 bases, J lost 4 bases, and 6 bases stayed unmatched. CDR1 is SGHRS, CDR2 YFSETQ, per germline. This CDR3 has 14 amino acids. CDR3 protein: CASSSQPGGYEQYF. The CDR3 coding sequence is TGCGCCAGCAGCTCGCAACCGGGGGGGTACGAGCAGTACTTC.

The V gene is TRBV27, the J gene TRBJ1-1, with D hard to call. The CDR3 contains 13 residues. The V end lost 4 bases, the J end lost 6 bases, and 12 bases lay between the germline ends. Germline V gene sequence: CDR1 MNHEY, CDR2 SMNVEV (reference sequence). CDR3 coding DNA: TGTGCCAGCAGTTCGGGGTGGAGGGCTGAAGCTTTCTTT. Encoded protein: CASSSGWRAEAFF.

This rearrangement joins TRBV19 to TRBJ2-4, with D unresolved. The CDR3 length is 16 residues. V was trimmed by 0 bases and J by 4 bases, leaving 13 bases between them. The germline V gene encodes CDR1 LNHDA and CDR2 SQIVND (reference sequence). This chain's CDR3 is CASSIEGGMGKNIQYF. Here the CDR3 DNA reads TGTGCCAGTAGTATAGAAGGCGGCATGGGGAAAAACATTCAGTACTTC.

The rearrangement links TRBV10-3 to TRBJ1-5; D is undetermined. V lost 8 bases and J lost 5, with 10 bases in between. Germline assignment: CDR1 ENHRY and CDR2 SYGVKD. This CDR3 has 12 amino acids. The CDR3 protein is CAIREGDQPQHF. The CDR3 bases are TGTGCCATCCGAGAGGGAGATCAGCCCCAGCATTTT.

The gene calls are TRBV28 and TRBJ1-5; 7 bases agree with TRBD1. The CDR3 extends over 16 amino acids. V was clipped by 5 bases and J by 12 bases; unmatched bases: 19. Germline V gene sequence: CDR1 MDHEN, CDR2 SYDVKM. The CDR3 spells CASSPPRDREAFVQHF. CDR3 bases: TGTGCCAGCAGTCCACCGAGGGACAGAGAAGCGTTTGTCCAGCATTTT.

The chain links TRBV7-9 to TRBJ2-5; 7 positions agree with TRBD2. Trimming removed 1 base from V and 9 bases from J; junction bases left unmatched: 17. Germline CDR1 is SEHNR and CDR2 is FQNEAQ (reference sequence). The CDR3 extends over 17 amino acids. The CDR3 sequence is CASSLGDVAGKYKAQYF. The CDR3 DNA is TGTGCCAGCAGCTTAGGGGACGTAGCGGGCAAATATAAGGCCCAGTACTTC.

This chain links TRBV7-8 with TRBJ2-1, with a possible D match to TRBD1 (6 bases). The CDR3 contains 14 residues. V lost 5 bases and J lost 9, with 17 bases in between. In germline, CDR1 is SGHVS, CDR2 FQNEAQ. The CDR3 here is CASSHSPGVSEQFF. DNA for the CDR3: TGTGCCAGCAGCCATTCTCCAGGGGTTAGTGAGCAGTTCTTC.

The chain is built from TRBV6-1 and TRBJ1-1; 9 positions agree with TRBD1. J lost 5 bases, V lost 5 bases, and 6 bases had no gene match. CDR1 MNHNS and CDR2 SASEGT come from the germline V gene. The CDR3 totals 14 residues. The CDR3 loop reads CASSWDRVKTEAFF. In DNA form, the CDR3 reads TGTGCCAGCAGTTGGGACAGGGTTAAGACTGAAGCTTTCTTT.

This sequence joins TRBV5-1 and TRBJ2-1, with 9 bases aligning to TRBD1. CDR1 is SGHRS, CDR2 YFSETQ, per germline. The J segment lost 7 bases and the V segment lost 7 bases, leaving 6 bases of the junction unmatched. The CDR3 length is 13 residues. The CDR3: CASSGQGVNEQFF. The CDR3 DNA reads TGCGCCAGCTCGGGACAGGGTGTGAATGAGCAGTTCTTC.

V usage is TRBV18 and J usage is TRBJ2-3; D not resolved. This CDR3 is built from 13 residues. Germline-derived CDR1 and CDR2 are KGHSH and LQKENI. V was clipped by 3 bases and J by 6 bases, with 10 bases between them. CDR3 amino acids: CASSPQEPDTQYF. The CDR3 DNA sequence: TGTGCCAGCTCACCTCAGGAGCCGGATACGCAGTATTTT. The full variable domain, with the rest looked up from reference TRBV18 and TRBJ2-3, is NAGVMQNPRHLVRRRGQEARLRCSPMKGHSHVYWYRQLPEEGLKFMVYLQKENIIDESGMPKERFSAEFPKEGPSILRIQQVVRGDSAAYFCASSPQEPDTQYFGPGTRLTVL.

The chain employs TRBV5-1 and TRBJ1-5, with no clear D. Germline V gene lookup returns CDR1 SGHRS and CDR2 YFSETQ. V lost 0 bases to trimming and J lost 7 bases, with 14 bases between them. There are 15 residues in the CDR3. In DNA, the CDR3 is TGCGCCAGCAGCTTGGCCGGGGATACAAACCAGCCCCAGCATTTT. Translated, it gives CASSLAGDTNQPQHF.

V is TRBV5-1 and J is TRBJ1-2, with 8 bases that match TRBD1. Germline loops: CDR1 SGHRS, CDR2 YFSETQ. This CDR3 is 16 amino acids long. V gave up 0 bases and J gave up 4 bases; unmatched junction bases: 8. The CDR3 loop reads CASSLGQGTSRYGYTF. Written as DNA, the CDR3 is TGCGCCAGCAGCTTGGGACAGGGGACTTCTCGCTATGGCTACACCTTC.

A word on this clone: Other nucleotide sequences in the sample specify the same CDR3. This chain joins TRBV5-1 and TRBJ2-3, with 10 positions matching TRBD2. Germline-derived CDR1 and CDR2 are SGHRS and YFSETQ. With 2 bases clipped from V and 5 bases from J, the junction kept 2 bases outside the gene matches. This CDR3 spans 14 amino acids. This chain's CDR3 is CASSLAGGEDTQYF. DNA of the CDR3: TGCGCCAGCAGCTTAGCGGGAGGGGAAGATACGCAGTATTTT. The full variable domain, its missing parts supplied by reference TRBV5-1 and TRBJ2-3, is KAGVTQTPRYLIKTRGQQVTLSCSPISGHRSVSWYQQTPGQGLQFLFEYFSETQRNKGNFPGRFSGRQFSNSRSEMNVSTLELGDSALYLCASSLAGGEDTQYFGPGTRLTVL.

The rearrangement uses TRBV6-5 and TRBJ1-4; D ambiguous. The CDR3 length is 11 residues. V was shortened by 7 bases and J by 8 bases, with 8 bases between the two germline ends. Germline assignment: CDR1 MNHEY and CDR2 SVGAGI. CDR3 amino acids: CASTAGEKLFF. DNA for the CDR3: TGTGCCAGCACCGCCGGGGAAAAACTGTTTTTT.

In DNA form, the CDR3 reads TGTGCCAGCAGTTCAGCCGGGACAGGGGGGGATACGCAGTATTTT. Translated, it gives CASSSAGTGGDTQYF. This chain links TRBV28 with TRBJ2-3; the match to TRBD1 covers 11 bases. V was pared by 4 bases and J by 6 bases, with 6 bases of the junction left unmatched. The length of the CDR3 is 15 residues. The V gene's germline CDR1 is MDHEN and CDR2 SYDVKM.

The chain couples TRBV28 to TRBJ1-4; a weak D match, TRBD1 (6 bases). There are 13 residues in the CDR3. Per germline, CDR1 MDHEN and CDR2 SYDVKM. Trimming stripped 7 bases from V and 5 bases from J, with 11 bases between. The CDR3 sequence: CASKGGHNEKLFF. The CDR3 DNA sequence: TGTGCCAGCAAGGGGGGGCACAATGAAAAACTGTTTTTT.

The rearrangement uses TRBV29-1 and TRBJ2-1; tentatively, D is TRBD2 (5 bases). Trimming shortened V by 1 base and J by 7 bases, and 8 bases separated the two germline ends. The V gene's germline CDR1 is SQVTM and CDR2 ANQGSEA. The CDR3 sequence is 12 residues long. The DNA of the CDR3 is TGCAGCGTTGAAGGCGGGTGGAATGAGCAGTTCTTC. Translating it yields CSVEGGWNEQFF.

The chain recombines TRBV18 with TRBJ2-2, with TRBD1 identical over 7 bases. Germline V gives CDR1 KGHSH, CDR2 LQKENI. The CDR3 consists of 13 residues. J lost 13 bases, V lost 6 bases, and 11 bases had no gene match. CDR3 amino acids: CASSQGQAVGLFF. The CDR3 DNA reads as TGTGCCAGCTCCCAAGGACAGGCCGTCGGGCTGTTTTTT.

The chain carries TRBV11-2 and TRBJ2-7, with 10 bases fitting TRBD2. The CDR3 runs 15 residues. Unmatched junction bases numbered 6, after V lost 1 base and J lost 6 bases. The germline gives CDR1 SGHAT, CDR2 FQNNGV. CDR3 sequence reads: CASSLVGTSVIEQYF. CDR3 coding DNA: TGTGCCAGCAGCTTAGTGGGGACTAGCGTTATCGAGCAGTACTTC.

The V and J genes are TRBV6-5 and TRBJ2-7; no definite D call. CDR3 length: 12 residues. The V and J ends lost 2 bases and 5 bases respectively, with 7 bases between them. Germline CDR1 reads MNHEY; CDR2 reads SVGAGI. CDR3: CASSYMGDEQYF. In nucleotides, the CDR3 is TGTGCCAGCAGTTACATGGGTGACGAGCAGTACTTC.

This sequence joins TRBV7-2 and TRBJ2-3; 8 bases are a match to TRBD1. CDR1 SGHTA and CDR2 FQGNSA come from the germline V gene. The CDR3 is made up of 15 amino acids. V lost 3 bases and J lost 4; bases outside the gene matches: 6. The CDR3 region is CASSFRQGASDTQYF. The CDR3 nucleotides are TGTGCCAGCAGCTTCCGCCAGGGGGCATCAGATACGCAGTATTTT.

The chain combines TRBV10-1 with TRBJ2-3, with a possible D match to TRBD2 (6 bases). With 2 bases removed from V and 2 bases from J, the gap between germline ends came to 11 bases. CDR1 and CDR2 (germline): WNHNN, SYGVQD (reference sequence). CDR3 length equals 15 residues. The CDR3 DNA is TGCGCCAGCAGTGAGCTTAGCGGCGTCACAGATACGCAGTATTTT. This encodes CASSELSGVTDTQYF.

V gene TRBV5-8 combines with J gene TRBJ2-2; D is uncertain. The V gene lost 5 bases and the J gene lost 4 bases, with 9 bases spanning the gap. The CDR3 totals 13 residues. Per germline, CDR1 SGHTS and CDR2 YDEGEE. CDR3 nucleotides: TGTGCCAGCAGTAAAGGCCGCACCGGGGAGCTGTTTTTT. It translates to CASSKGRTGELFF.

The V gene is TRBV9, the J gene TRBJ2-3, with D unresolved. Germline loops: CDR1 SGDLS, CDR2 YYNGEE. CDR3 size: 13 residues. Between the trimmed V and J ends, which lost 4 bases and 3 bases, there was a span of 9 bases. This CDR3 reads CASSPEGTDTQYF. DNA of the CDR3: TGTGCCAGCAGCCCAGAAGGGACAGATACGCAGTATTTT.